The TCR beta chain under discussion was sequenced for a study of cytomegalovirus exposure and HLA in healthy donors. The donors were in the 120-subject validation cohort; that cohort was separate from the roughly 730-subject first cohort. This clone was observed once. Its specificity is not known. Profiling relied on immunoSEQ multiplex PCR, and the TCRdb table lists in-frame clones only, not all of them. The repertoire holds under 140,000 clones, with about nine tenths as singletons. The CDR3 is made up of 15 amino acids. The ends lost 5 bases at V and 8 bases at J; junction bases unmatched: 15. Germline loops: CDR1 SGHKS, CDR2 YYEKEE (reference sequence). General study findings and limits: Reportedly, cytomegalovirus status was diagnosed with high sensitivity and specificity.

The sequence derives from a woman in her late teens or twenties in good health and CMV-seronegative. The J gene is TRBJ1-2, the V gene TRBV5-5, with 7 bases lining up with TRBD1. Sequences were obtained from PBMCs. CDR3: CASSTASTGSKGYTF. The CDR3 DNA reads TGTGCCAGCAGTACTGCTTCGACAGGGAGTAAGGGCTACACCTTC. The variable domain in full, with the rest retrieved from reference TRBV5-5 and TRBJ1-2, is DAGVTQSPTHLIKTRGQQVTLRCSPISGHKSVSWYQQVLGQGPQFIFQYYEKEERGRGNFPDRFSARQFPNYSSELNVNALLLGDSALYLCASSTASTGSKGYTFGSGTRLTVV.